Sequencing of this T cell receptor (beta chain) was carried out in a study of blood T cell repertoires in COVID-19. Study as a whole: Collection of acute and convalescent COVID-19 samples took place in the United States, Italy and Spain. The cDNA or gDNA used as material had been derived from T cells, B-cell-depleted T cells, or PBMCs.

This clone appeared a few times. In the source study's methods: Amplifying reference gene primers gave estimates of nucleated cell counts. Using immunoSEQ multiplex PCR, the repertoire was profiled, and TCRdb retains in-frame clones only, with some absent. V and J calls and clone size are given by that table; D and trimming were obtained from the DNA. The table shows around 300,000 clones, with 83% occurring only once. The sequence was obtained from a woman between 50 and 59 years old who had recovered from COVID-19. The sample was peripheral blood.

In DNA, the CDR3 is TGTGCCAGCAGCCCTAATACTGGGGCCAACGTCCTGACTTTC. This translates into CASSPNTGANVLTF. This chain links TRBV3-1 (or the pseudogene TRBV3-2) with TRBJ2-6; D is ambiguous. The V gene's germline CDR1 is LGHDT and CDR2 YNNKEL (reference sequence). Deletions cut 4 bases from V and 2 bases from J, with 6 bases between. This CDR3 is built from 14 residues.